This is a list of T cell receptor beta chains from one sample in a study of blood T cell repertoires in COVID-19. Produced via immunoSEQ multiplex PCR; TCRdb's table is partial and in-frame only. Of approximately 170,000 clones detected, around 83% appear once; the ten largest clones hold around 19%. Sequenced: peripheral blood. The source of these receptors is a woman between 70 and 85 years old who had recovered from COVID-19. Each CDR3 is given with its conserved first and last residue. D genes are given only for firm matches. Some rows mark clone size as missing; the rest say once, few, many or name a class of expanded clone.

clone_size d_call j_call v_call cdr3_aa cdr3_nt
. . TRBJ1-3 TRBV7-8 CASSPRQGPGNTIYF TGTGCCAGCAGCCCACGCCAGGGGCCTGGAAACACCATATATTTT
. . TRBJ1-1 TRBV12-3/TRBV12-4 CASSPTGEAFF TGTGCCAGCAGTCCCACGGGGGAAGCTTTCTTT
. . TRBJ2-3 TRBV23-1 CASSQSELAQYF TGCGCCAGCAGTCAATCGGAGCTAGCGCAGTATTTT
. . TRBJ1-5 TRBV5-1 CASSPLGRGNQPQHF TGCGCCAGCAGCCCCCTTGGGCGGGGCAATCAGCCCCAGCATTTT
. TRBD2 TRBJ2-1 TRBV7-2 CASSPRLAGAEQFF TGTGCCAGCAGCCCCCGGCTAGCGGGAGCTGAGCAGTTCTTC
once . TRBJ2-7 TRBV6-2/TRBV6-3 CASSHPPRVPYEQYF TGTGCCAGCAGCCACCCCCCCAGGGTCCCCTACGAGCAGTACTTC
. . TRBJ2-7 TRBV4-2 CASSQGTYYEQYF TGTGCCAGCAGCCAAGGGACTTACTACGAGCAGTACTTC
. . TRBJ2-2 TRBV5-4 CASSQGARNTGELFF TGTGCCAGCAGCCAAGGGGCCAGAAACACCGGGGAGCTGTTTTTT
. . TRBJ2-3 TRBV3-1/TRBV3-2 CASSPGFTDTQYF TGTGCCAGCAGCCCGGGTTTCACAGATACGCAGTATTTT
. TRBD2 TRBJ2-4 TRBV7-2 CASSNSGRVGLIAKNIQYF TGTGCCAGCAGCAACAGCGGGAGAGTGGGGCTAATAGCCAAAAACATTCAGTACTTC
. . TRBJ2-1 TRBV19 CASSITGVGEQFF TGTGCCAGTAGTATAACCGGGGTGGGTGAGCAGTTCTTC
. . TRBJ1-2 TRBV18 CASSPGPTTDGYTF TGTGCCAGCTCACCCGGGCCGACGACAGATGGCTACACCTTC
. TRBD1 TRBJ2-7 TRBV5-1 CASSRAWTGGYEQYF TGCGCCAGCAGCCGGGCGTGGACAGGGGGTTACGAGCAGTACTTC
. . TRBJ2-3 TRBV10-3 CAISDRDTQYF TGTGCCATCAGTGATAGAGATACGCAGTATTTT
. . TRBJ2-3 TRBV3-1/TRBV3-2 CASSPRGTDTQYF TGTGCCAGCAGCCCCCGGGGAACAGATACGCAGTATTTT
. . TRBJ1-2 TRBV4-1 CASSQDHRYGYTF TGCGCCAGCAGCCAAGATCATCGGTATGGCTACACCTTC
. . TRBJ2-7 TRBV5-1 CASSFRTPPGEQYF TGCGCCAGCAGCTTCAGGACACCCCCCGGGGAGCAGTACTTC
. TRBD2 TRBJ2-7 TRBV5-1 CASSPGLAGWSSYEQYF TGCGCCAGCAGCCCGGGACTAGCGGGTTGGAGCTCCTACGAGCAGTACTTC
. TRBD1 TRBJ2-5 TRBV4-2 CASSPLVSGQPQETQYF TGTGCCAGCAGCCCGCTTGTGTCGGGACAGCCTCAAGAGACCCAGTACTTC
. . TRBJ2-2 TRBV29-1 CSVAANTGELFF TGCAGCGTTGCCGCGAACACCGGGGAGCTGTTTTTT
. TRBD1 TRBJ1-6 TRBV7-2 CASSWATGENSPLHF TGTGCCAGCAGCTGGGCGACAGGGGAGAATTCACCCCTCCACTTT